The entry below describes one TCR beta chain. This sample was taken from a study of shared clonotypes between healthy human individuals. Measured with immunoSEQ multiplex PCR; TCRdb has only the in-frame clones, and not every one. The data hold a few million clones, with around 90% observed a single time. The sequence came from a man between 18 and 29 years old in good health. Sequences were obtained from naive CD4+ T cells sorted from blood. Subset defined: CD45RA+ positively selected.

The CDR3 loop reads CASSLVGTNTEAFF. The CDR3 nucleotides are TGTGCCAGCAGCTTGGTCGGGACGAACACTGAAGCTTTCTTT. The J gene is TRBJ1-1, the V gene TRBV7-6, with D maybe TRBD1 (5 bases). Trimming cost V 3 bases and J 1 base, with 9 bases left between them. The CDR3 contains 14 residues. Germline V gene data show CDR1 as SGHVS and CDR2 as FNYEAQ.